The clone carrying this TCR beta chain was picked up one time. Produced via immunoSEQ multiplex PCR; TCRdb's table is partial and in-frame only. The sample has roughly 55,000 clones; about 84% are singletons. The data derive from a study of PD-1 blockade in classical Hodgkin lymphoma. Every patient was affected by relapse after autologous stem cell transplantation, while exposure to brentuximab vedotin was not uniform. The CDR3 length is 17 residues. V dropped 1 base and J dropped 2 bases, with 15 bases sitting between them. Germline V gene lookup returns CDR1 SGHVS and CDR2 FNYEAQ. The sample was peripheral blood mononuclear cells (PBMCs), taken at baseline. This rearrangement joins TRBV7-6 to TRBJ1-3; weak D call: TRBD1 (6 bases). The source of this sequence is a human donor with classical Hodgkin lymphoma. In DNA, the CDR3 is TGTGCCAGCAGCTTAGAGGGACACGGAAGACCTGGAAACACCATATATTTT. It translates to CASSLEGHGRPGNTIYF. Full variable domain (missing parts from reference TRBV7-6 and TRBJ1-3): GAGVSQSPRYKVTKRGQDVALRCDPISGHVSLYWYRQALGQGPEFLTYFNYEAQQDKSGLPNDRFSAERPEGSISTLTIQRTEQRDSAMYRCASSLEGHGRPGNTIYFGEGSWLTVV.